Shown below are 21 T cell receptor beta chains from a single sample sequenced in a study of T cells after yellow fever vaccination. TCRdb called the 5' RACE reads again in MiXCR, with one record for every CDR3 protein. Here the sample spans about 320,000 distinct CDR3 sequences, 4% to 5.5% being singletons. The material was PBMCs, obtained 15 days after the yellow fever booster vaccination. Receptors originate from a man between 18 and 35 years old who received the YFV17D yellow fever vaccine.

This clonotype was detected ten times or more. The chain is built from TRBV7-2 and TRBJ2-6, with D perhaps TRBD2 (5 bases). The CDR3 consists of 20 residues. V gave up 2 bases and J gave up 0 bases, with 20 bases separating them. Germline assignment: CDR1 SGHTA and CDR2 FQGNSA. The DNA of the CDR3 is TGTGCCAGCAGCTTAAGGTCGGGAAGCGGAACTAACTCTGGGGCCAACGTCCTGACTTTC. This sequence encodes CASSLRSGSGTNSGANVLTF.

The chain employs TRBV7-6 and TRBJ1-1, with D possibly TRBD1 on 6 matching bases. The germline V and J ends were trimmed by 4 bases and 3 bases, with 24 bases remaining between them. The CDR3 extends over 18 amino acids. CDR1 is SGHVS, CDR2 FNYEAQ, per germline. The CDR3 coding sequence is TGTGCCAGCAGCTCGACTATAAACCTCAGGGCAGGGGACACTGAAGCTTTCTTT. Amino acids: CASSSTINLRAGDTEAFF.

This clonotype was detected ten times or more. V usage is TRBV29-1 and J usage is TRBJ2-7; D gene ambiguous. Germline V gives CDR1 SQVTM, CDR2 ANQGSEA. V gave up 2 bases and J gave up 4 bases, with 9 bases separating them. The CDR3 runs 12 residues. CDR3 amino acids: CSVEPEAYEQYF. DNA for the CDR3: TGCAGCGTTGAACCCGAAGCATACGAGCAGTACTTC.

This clonotype was detected ten times or more. This chain connects TRBV24-1 to TRBJ2-3, with TRBD2 matching over 8 bases. There are 15 residues in the CDR3. V was pared by 9 bases and J by 0 bases, with 7 bases of the junction left unmatched. Per germline, CDR1 KGHDR and CDR2 SFDVKD. CDR3 sequence reads: CATGQRGSSTDTQYF. DNA of the CDR3: TGTGCCACCGGGCAGCGGGGGTCTAGCACAGATACGCAGTATTTT.

This clonotype was seen repeatedly, ten times or more. The chain carries TRBV20-1 and TRBJ2-1; the match to TRBD2 covers 10 bases. Germline CDR1 DFQATT, CDR2 SNEGSKA (reference sequence). Losses at the gene ends were 5 bases for V and 8 bases for J; bases not matched to a gene: 15. The CDR3 runs to 16 residues. CDR3 in amino acids: CSAEDLSGGSLDEQFF. CDR3 DNA sequence: TGCAGTGCTGAAGATCTTAGCGGGGGGTCATTAGATGAGCAGTTCTTC.

This clonotype was picked up a small number of times. V is TRBV7-2 and J is TRBJ2-2; D is perhaps TRBD2 (5 bases). V lost 6 bases, J lost 3 bases, and 14 bases lay in between. This CDR3 has 15 amino acids. The germline CDR1 and CDR2 sequences are SGHTA and FQGNSA. In DNA form, the CDR3 reads TGTGCCAGCAGTTACATGCGGGTCCACACCGGGGAGCTGTTTTTT. Protein sequence: CASSYMRVHTGELFF.

The sample holds many counts of this clonotype. CDR3 sequence (DNA): TGTGCCAGCAGCCGCGGGGCTGGAGGGTACGAGCAGTACGTC. As protein: CASSRGAGGYEQYV. The chain carries TRBV7-6 and TRBJ2-7, with D tentatively TRBD2 (6 bases). CDR3 length: 14 residues. CDR1 and CDR2 (germline): SGHVS, FNYEAQ. The germline V and J ends were trimmed by 5 bases and 4 bases, with 15 bases remaining between them.

This clonotype appeared many times. The chain employs TRBV4-2 and TRBJ2-1, with 8 nucleotides matching TRBD2. The CDR3 is 16 amino acids. Looked up from germline, CDR1 is LGHNA and CDR2 is YNFKEQ. The trim removed 3 bases at V and 4 bases at J, leaving 8 bases unmatched. Here the CDR3 DNA reads TGTGCCAGCAGCCACCCCCCGGGGGGGCTTTACAATGAGCAGTTCTTC. Translating it yields CASSHPPGGLYNEQFF.

This clonotype appeared many times. The gene calls are TRBV9 and TRBJ1-1; D is unresolved. CDR1 is SGDLS, CDR2 YYNGEE, per germline. The CDR3 has 13 residues. V lost 3 bases and J lost 6, with 12 bases in between. The CDR3 is CASSGTWLSEAFF. CDR3 coding DNA: TGTGCCAGCAGCGGGACTTGGTTATCTGAAGCTTTCTTT.

At least ten counts were recorded for this clonotype. The chain carries TRBV12-3 or TRBV12-4 and TRBJ1-2; tentative D call: TRBD1 (6 bases). This CDR3 is built from 13 residues. Trimming left V 6 bases short and J 7 bases short, with 15 bases between. The CDR3 bases are TGTGCCAGCAGCTGGTTCAGGGGAGGTGGCTACACCTTC. As protein: CASSWFRGGGYTF.

V is TRBV6-2 or TRBV6-3 and J is TRBJ2-5; perhaps TRBD2 as D (6 bases). Per the germline V gene, CDR1 is MNHEY and CDR2 is SVGEGT. The CDR3 extends over 16 amino acids. Trimming took off 2 bases at V and 3 bases at J, with 16 bases between the two ends. The CDR3 sequence: CASSYEGGWPEETQYF. The CDR3 bases are TGTGCCAGCAGTTACGAAGGAGGGTGGCCTGAAGAGACCCAGTACTTC.

The chain is built from TRBV7-7 and TRBJ2-5, with TRBD2 matching 7 bases. Germline lookup yields CDR1 SSHAT and CDR2 FNYEAQ (reference sequence). V lost 4 bases and J lost 5; bases outside the gene matches: 7. The CDR3 covers 14 residues. The CDR3 region has the DNA TGTGCCAGCAGCTCCGGGGGGTTTTTGGAGACCCAGTACTTC. Translating it yields CASSSGGFLETQYF.

This clonotype was recorded many times. This chain links TRBV7-9 with TRBJ2-1; TRBD1 is a possible D gene (5 bases). Trimming cost V 2 bases and J 6 bases, with 11 bases left between them. The CDR3 has 14 residues. Germline V gene data show CDR1 as SEHNR and CDR2 as FQNEAQ (reference sequence). Written as DNA, the CDR3 is TGTGCCAGCAGCTTATCAGGGCGCGGCAATGAGCAGTTCTTC. Translating it yields CASSLSGRGNEQFF. Full variable domain (rest looked up from reference TRBV7-9 and TRBJ2-1): DTGVSQNPRHKITKRGQNVTFRCDPISEHNRLYWYRQTLGQGPEFLTYFQNEAQLEKSRLLSDRFSAERPKGSFSTLEIQRTEQGDSAMYLCASSLSGRGNEQFFGPGTRLTVL.

This clonotype has only a few counts. The V and J genes are TRBV6-6 and TRBJ1-2; D is uncertain. The V and J ends lost 0 bases and 6 bases respectively, with 11 bases between them. The length of the CDR3 is 14 residues. Germline V lookup: CDR1 MNHNY, CDR2 SVGAGI (reference sequence). For the CDR3, the DNA is TGTGCCAGCAGTTACTCCACCCGGGGTAATGGCTACACCTTC. Translating gives CASSYSTRGNGYTF.

This clonotype was seen at least ten times. The chain is built from TRBV5-8 and TRBJ1-5, with no clear D. CDR1 and CDR2 (germline): SGHTS, YDEGEE. The CDR3 covers 15 residues. V lost 2 bases, J lost 0 bases, and 9 bases lay in between. CDR3 residues: CASSFEGFSNQPQHF. The CDR3 bases are TGTGCCAGCAGCTTTGAGGGATTTAGCAATCAGCCCCAGCATTTT.

The V call is TRBV5-1, the J call TRBJ1-2; tentative D call: TRBD1 (5 bases). Germline lookup yields CDR1 SGHRS and CDR2 YFSETQ. The CDR3 spans 13 residues. The V and J ends lost 0 bases and 6 bases respectively, with 9 bases between them. CDR3 sequence reads: CASSLGPGNGYTF. CDR3 nucleotides: TGCGCCAGCAGCTTGGGGCCAGGGAATGGCTACACCTTC.

The table lists this clonotype with many counts. The V and J genes are TRBV7-9 and TRBJ2-7, with D perhaps given as TRBD1 or TRBD2 (5 bases each). The CDR3 is 17 residues long. V dropped 4 bases and J dropped 3 bases, with 22 bases sitting between them. CDR1 is SEHNR and CDR2 is FQNEAQ in the germline V gene (reference sequence). DNA of the CDR3: TGTGCCAGCAGCTCCACCGGGACCCTGGGGCTGAACTACGAGCAGTACGTC. Protein: CASSSTGTLGLNYEQYV.

The chain carries TRBV10-3 and TRBJ2-1; 7 bases agree with TRBD1. V lost 7 bases to trimming and J lost 8 bases; unmatched junction nucleotides: 5. The CDR3 spans 12 residues. Germline V gene sequence: CDR1 ENHRY, CDR2 SYGVKD. This CDR3 reads CAIKGDSDEQFF. The CDR3 nucleotides are TGTGCCATCAAGGGGGACAGCGATGAGCAGTTCTTC.

CDR3 protein: CASSLEILGNQETQYF. CDR3 in DNA: TGTGCCAGCAGCTTAGAAATATTAGGGAATCAAGAGACCCAGTACTTC. The chain combines TRBV7-9 with TRBJ2-5; D is unclear. This CDR3 has 16 amino acids. Trimming pared 1 base from V and 2 bases from J, leaving 14 bases between. CDR1 and CDR2 (germline): SEHNR, FQNEAQ (reference sequence).

V gene TRBV18 combines with J gene TRBJ2-5; D is unclear. The CDR3 length is 13 residues. Germline assignment: CDR1 KGHSH and CDR2 LQKENI. The V end lost 2 bases, the J end lost 5 bases, and 9 bases lay between the germline ends. The CDR3 DNA is TGTGCCAGCTCACCAACCACCCCGGAGACCCAGTACTTC. It codes for CASSPTTPETQYF. Combining the CDR3 with reference TRBV18 and TRBJ2-5 gives the whole variable domain NAGVMQNPRHLVRRRGQEARLRCSPMKGHSHVYWYRQLPEEGLKFMVYLQKENIIDESGMPKERFSAEFPKEGPSILRIQQVVRGDSAAYFCASSPTTPETQYFGPGTRLLVL.

The chain joins TRBV6-2 or TRBV6-3 to TRBJ1-1; D is undetermined. Germline CDR1 and CDR2: MNHEY and SVGEGT. V lost 4 bases, J lost 0 bases, and 9 bases lay in between. CDR3 length: 14 amino acids. The CDR3 coding sequence is TGTGCCAGCAGTTTACACCCGGTGAACACTGAAGCTTTCTTT. Its translation: CASSLHPVNTEAFF.